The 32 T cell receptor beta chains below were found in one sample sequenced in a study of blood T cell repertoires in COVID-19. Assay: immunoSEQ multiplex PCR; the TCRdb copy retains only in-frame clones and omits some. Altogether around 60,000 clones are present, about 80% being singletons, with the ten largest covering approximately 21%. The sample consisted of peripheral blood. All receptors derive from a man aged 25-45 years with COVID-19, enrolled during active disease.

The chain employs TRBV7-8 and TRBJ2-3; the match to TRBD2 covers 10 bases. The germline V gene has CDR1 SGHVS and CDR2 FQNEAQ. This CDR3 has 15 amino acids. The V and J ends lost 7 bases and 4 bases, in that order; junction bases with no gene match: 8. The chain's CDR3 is CASTIRGLASDTQYF. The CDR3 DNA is TGTGCCAGCACGATTAGGGGACTAGCGTCAGATACGCAGTATTTT.

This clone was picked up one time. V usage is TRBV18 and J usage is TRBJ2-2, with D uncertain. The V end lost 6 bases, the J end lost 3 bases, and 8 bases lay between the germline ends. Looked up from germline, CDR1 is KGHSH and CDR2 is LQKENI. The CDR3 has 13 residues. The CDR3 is CASSPVHTGELFF. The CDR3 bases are TGTGCCAGCTCCCCCGTTCACACCGGGGAGCTGTTTTTT.

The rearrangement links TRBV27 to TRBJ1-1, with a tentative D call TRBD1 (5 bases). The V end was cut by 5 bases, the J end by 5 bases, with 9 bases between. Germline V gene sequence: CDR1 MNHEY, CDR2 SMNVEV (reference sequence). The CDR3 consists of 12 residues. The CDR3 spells CASSIRGTEAFF. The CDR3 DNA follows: TGTGCCAGCAGTATCCGGGGGACTGAAGCTTTCTTT.

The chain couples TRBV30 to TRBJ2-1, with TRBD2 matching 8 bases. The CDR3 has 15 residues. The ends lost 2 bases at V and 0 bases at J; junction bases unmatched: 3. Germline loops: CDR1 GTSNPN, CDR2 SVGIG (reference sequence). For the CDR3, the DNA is TGTGCCTGGAGTCCCGGGACTAGCTCCTACAATGAGCAGTTCTTC. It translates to CAWSPGTSSYNEQFF.

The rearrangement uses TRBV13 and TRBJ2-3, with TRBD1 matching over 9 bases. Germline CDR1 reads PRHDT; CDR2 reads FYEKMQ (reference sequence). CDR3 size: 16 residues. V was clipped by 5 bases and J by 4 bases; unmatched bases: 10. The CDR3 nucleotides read TGTGCCAGCAGCCAACTCACAGGGGGCGACGCAGATACGCAGTATTTT. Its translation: CASSQLTGGDADTQYF.

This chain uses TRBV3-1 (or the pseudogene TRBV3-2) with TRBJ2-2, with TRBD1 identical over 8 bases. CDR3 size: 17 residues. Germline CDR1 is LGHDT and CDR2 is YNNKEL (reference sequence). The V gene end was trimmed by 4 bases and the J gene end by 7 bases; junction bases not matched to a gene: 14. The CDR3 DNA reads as TGTGCCAGCAGCCCCCCGCTGCCACAGGGGGTCGGCGGGGAGCTGTTTTTT. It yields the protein CASSPPLPQGVGGELFF.

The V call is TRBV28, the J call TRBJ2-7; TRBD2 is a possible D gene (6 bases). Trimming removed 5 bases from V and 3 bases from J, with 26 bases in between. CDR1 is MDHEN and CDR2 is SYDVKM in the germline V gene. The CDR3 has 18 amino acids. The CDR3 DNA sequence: TGTGCCAGCAGTCCTCTCCCCACTTGGAGGAGGCGGGGCTACGAGCAGTACTTC. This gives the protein CASSPLPTWRRRGYEQYF.

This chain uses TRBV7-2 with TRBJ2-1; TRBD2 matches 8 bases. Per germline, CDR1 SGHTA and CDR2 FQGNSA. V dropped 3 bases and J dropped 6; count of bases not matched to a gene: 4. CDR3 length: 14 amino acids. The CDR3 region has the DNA TGTGCCAGCAGCTTCGGGAGGGTCGGCAATGAGCAGTTCTTC. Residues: CASSFGRVGNEQFF.

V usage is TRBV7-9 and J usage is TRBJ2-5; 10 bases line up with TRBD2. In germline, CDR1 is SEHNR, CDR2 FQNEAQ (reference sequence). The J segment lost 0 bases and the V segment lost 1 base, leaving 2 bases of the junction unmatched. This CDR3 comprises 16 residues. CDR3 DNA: TGTGCCAGCAGCTTAGGGACTAGCGGCTACCAAGAGACCCAGTACTTC. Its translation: CASSLGTSGYQETQYF.

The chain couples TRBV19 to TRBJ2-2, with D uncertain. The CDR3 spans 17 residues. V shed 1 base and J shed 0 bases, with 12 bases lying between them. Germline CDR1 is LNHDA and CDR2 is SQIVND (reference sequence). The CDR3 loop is CASSIAEDIANTGELFF. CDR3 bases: TGTGCCAGTAGTATAGCCGAGGATATCGCGAACACCGGGGAGCTGTTTTTT.

In nucleotides, the CDR3 is TGTGCCACCAGCCGGGGTTGGGGTAGCAATCAGCCCCAGCATTTT. Its protein is CATSRGWGSNQPQHF. V usage is TRBV24-1 and J usage is TRBJ1-5; D call uncertain. This CDR3 comprises 15 residues. The V gene lost 7 bases and the J gene lost 0 bases, with 12 bases spanning the gap. Germline values: CDR1 KGHDR, CDR2 SFDVKD.

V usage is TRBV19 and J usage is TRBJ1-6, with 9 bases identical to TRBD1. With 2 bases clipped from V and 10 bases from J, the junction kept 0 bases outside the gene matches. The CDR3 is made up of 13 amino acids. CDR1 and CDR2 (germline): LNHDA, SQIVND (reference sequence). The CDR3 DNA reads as TGTGCCAGTAGTATAACAGGGGGCTCACCCCTCCACTTT. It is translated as CASSITGGSPLHF.

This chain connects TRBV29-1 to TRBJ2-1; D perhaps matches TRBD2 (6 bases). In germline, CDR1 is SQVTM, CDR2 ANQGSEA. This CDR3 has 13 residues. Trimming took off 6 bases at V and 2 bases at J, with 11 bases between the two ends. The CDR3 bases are TGCAGCGTCCCAGCGGGCCCCTACAATGAGCAGTTCTTC. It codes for CSVPAGPYNEQFF.

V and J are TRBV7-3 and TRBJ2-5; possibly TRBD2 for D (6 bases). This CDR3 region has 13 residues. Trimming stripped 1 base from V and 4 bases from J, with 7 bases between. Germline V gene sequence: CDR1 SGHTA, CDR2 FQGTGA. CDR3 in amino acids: CASSLMGGETQYF. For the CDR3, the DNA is TGTGCCAGCAGCTTAATGGGAGGAGAGACCCAGTACTTC.

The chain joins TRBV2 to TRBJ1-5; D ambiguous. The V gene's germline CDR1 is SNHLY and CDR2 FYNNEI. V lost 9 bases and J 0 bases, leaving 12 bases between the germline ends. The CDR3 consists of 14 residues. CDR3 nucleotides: TGTGCCAGTCGGAGGATTGATAGCAATCAGCCCCAGCATTTT. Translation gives CASRRIDSNQPQHF.

In DNA form, the CDR3 reads TGCAGTTCCTCTCGGCTTGCGGTCGGCACAGATACGCAGTATTTT. This encodes CSSSRLAVGTDTQYF. The chain couples TRBV29-1 to TRBJ2-3; the D is unclear. Germline V gene sequence: CDR1 SQVTM, CDR2 ANQGSEA. CDR3 length equals 15 residues.

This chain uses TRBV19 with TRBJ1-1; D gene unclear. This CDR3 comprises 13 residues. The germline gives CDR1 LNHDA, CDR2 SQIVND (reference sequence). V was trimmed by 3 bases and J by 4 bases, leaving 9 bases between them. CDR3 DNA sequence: TGTGCCAGTAGTATCATCTCAGGCACTGAAGCTTTCTTT. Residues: CASSIISGTEAFF.

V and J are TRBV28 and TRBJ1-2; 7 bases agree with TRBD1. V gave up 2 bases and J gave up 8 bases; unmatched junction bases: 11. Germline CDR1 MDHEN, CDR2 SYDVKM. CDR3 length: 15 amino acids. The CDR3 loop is CASSLGATGRNGYTF. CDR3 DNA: TGTGCCAGCAGTTTAGGGGCGACAGGGAGAAACGGCTACACCTTC.

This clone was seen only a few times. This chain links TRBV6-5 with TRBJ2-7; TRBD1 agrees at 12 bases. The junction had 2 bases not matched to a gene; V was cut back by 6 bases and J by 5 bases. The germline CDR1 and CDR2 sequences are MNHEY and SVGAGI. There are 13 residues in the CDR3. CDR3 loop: CASRRDRGHEQYF. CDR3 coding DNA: TGTGCCAGCAGACGGGACAGGGGGCACGAGCAGTACTTC.

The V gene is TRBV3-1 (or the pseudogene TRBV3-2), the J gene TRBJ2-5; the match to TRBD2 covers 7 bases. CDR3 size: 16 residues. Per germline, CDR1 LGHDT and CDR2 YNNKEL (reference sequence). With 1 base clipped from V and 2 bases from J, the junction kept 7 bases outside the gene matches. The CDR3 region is CASSQVGGSGQETQYF. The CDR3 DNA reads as TGTGCCAGCAGCCAAGTAGGCGGTAGCGGGCAAGAGACCCAGTACTTC.

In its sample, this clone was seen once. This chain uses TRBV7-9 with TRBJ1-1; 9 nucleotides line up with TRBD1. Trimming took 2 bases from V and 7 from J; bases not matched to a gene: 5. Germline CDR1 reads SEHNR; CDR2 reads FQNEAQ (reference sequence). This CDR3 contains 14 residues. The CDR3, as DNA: TGTGCCAGCAGCTTACCGGACAGGGGCCTTGAAGCTTTCTTT. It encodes CASSLPDRGLEAFF.

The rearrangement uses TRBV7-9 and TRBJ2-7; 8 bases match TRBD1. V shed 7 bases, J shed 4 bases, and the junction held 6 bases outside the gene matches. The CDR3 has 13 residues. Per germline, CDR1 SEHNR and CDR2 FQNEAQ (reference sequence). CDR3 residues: CASNWGQAYEQYF. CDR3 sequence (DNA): TGTGCCAGCAATTGGGGACAGGCATACGAGCAGTACTTC.

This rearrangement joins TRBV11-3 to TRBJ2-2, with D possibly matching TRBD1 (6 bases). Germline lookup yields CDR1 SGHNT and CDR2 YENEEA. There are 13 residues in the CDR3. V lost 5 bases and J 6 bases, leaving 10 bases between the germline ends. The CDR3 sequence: CASSPGQPGELFF. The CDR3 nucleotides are TGTGCCAGCAGCCCTGGACAGCCCGGGGAGCTGTTTTTT.

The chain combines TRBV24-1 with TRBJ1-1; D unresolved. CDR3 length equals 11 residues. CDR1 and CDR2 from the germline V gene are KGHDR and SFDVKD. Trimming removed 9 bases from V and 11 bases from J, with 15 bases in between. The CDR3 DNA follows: TGTGCCACCGCTCTTGGAGGGCGTGCTTTCTTT. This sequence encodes CATALGGRAFF.

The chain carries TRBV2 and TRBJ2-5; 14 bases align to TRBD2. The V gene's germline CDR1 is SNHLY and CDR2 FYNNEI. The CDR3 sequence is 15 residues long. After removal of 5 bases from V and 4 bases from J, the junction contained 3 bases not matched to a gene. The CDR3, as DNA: TGTGCCAGCAGTAAGACTAGCGGGAGGGTAGAGACCCAGTACTTC. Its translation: CASSKTSGRVETQYF.

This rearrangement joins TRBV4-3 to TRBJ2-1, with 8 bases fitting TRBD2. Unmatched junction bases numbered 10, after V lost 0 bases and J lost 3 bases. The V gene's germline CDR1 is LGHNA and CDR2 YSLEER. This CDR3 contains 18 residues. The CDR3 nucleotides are TGCGCCAGCAGCCAAGATCTCCCACTAGCGGACTTCTACAATGAGCAGTTCTTC. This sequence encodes CASSQDLPLADFYNEQFF.

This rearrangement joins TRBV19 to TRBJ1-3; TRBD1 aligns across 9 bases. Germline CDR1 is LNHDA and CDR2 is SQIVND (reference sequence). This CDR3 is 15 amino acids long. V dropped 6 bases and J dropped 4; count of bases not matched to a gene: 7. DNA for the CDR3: TGTGCCAGTAGCACAGGGACAGGGTTCGGAAACACCATATATTTT. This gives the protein CASSTGTGFGNTIYF.

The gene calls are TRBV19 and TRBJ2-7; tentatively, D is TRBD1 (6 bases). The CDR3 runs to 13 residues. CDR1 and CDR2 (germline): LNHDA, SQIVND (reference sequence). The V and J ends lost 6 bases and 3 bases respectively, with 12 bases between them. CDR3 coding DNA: TGTGCCAGTAGCGGACAGAACGTCTACGAGCAGTACTTC. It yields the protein CASSGQNVYEQYF.

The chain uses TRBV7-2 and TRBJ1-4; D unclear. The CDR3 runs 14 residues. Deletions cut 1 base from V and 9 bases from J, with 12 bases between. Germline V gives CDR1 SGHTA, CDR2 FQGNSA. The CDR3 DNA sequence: TGTGCCAGCAGCTTAGGGAGTACCCGACAAAAACTGTTTTTT. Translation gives CASSLGSTRQKLFF.

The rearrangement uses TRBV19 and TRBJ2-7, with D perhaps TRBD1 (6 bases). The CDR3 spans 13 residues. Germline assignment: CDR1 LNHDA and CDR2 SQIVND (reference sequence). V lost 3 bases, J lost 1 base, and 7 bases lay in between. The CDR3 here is CASSIDRSYEQYF. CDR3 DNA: TGTGCCAGTAGTATCGACAGGTCCTACGAGCAGTACTTC.

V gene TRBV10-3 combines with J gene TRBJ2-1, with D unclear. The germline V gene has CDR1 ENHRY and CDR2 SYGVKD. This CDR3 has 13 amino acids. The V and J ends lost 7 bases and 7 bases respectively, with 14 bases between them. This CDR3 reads CAITADGWNEQFF. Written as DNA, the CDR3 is TGTGCCATCACTGCCGACGGGTGGAATGAGCAGTTCTTC.

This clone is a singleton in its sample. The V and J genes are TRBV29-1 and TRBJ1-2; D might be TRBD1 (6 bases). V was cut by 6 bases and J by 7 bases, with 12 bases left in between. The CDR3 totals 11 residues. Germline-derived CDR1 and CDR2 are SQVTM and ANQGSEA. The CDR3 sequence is CSVGDIGGYTF. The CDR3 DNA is TGCAGCGTCGGGGACATCGGTGGCTACACCTTC. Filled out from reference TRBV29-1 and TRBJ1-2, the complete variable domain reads SAVISQKPSRDICQRGTSLTIQCQVDSQVTMMFWYRQQPGQSLTLIATANQGSEATYESGFVIDKFPISRPNLTFSTLTVSNMSPEDSSIYLCSVGDIGGYTFGSGTRLTVV.